This T cell receptor beta chain was profiled in a study of control samples from healthy donors and cancer patients (dated by TCRdb to 2019 to 2021). Receptor libraries were prepared by the immunoSEQ multiplex PCR assay. The table was pulled from immuneACCESS by TCRdb, which kept in-frame rearrangements only. Such tables lose some clones; where checked, under half of the loss comes from unresolved V genes, and the rest has no known cause. Here the sample has some 120,000 clones; under 95% occur a single time. Of the sample, around 8.1% is held by the ten largest clones. Notes on this clone: There is no known antigen for this receptor. No base qualities exist here, and no much larger clone lies one base off it.

Relative to germline, V is 7 bases shorter and J is 3 bases shorter, with 12 bases between their ends. The germline V gene sets CDR1 to SNHLY and CDR2 to FYNNEI. The CDR3 numbers 13 residues from cysteine through phenylalanine. Here the CDR3 DNA is all that survives: 39 bases in frame from base 1. The material sequenced was blood. The chain is encoded by TRBV2 joined to TRBJ1-2, with the D gene call left open. The TCR comes from a young man in good health. The sequence in DNA is TGTGCCAGCATTAGAGACATGGACTATGGCTACACCTTC. Translated, this is CASIRDMDYGYTF.